This TCR beta chain was sequenced for a study of blood T cell repertoires in COVID-19. Overall study context: Donors in the United States, Italy and Spain gave samples during acute or convalescent COVID-19. Nucleic acid was either cDNA or gDNA, and it came from T cells, B-cell-depleted T cells, or PBMCs.

Per the authors' pipeline: The assay estimated nucleated cells by amplifying reference gene primers. Method: immunoSEQ multiplex PCR; TCRdb's copy keeps in-frame clones and lacks some. D and trimming come from the DNA, and the V and J calls and clone size come from that table. The data show fewer than 250,000 clones, about 88% seen once. The TCR comes from a woman in her forties who had recovered from COVID-19. The sample consisted of peripheral blood.

CDR3 region: CASSLGEDSYNEQFF. The CDR3 DNA reads TGTGCCAGCAGCTTGGGAGAGGACTCCTACAATGAGCAGTTCTTC. The V call is TRBV5-8, the J call TRBJ2-1; no clear D gene. Trimming cost V 0 bases and J 0 bases, with 7 bases left between them. The CDR3 extends over 15 amino acids. Per germline, CDR1 SGHTS and CDR2 YDEGEE.